The clone carrying this T cell receptor beta chain has a count of ten or more. The individuals who served as donors were healthy Caucasians living in Russia, aged roughly 6 to 90. V lost 7 bases to trimming and J lost 12 bases; unmatched junction nucleotides: 9. The CDR3 has 11 amino acids. CDR1 and CDR2 (germline): MNHEY, SVGAGI. The source of the sample is a study of blood T cells in healthy people across ages. A second PCR, run for about 7 to 11 cycles, used a sample-barcoded 5' primer plus a J-beta primer mix. From the 5' RACE reads, TCRdb called clonotypes with MiXCR, one entry per CDR3 protein. The sample carries around 1.5 million distinct CDR3 sequences, roughly 59% recorded once.

The J gene is TRBJ2-7, the V gene TRBV6-5, with 7 bases fitting TRBD1. The sample consisted of blood. This clonotype was sampled from a man aged 18 to 30 in good health. DNA for the CDR3: TGTGCCAGCACCCGCGGACAGGTTTCGTACTTC. It specifies CASTRGQVSYF.